The entry that follows covers one T cell receptor (beta chain) sequence. Its antigen is not identified. Here immunoSEQ multiplex PCR was the method, and the copy in TCRdb shows in-frame clones only, minus some. The sample comprises around 62,000 clones, 74% of which are singletons, and about 2.3% rests with the top ten. The record originates from a study of vaccination effects on CD4 cells after COVID-19. The CDR3 runs 14 residues. Germline V lookup: CDR1 SGHNT, CDR2 YENEEA. Germline trimming cut 3 bases from V and 6 bases from J; bases unmatched to any gene: 6. Once cultured for approximately eleven days, the cells underwent separation to obtain CD4+ T cells. Each participant was administered two doses of either the BNT162b2 or the mRNA-1273 vaccine.

This clonotype was obtained from a human donor who received a COVID-19 vaccine. The chain recombines TRBV11-3 with TRBJ2-7, with 9 bases aligning to TRBD2. The material sequenced was CD4+ T cells from PBMCs cultured without peptide, taken after COVID-19 vaccination. In DNA form, the CDR3 reads TGTGCCAGCAGCTTTCCGGGACTAGCAGTCGAGCAGTACGTC. Amino acids: CASSFPGLAVEQYV.